This T cell receptor (beta chain) was observed in a study of T cells in Graves' hyperthyroidism and ophthalmopathy. Amplification of TCR beta CDR3 regions used RNA as the template. The HTBI primer set served for first-round RT-PCR of the TCR CDR3. TCRdb passed the multiplex PCR reads through MiXCR, listing each CDR3 protein once. This table has about 530,000 distinct CDR3 sequences, under 20% appearing once. This CDR3 is 16 amino acids long. Germline values: CDR1 LNHDA, CDR2 SQIVND (reference sequence). Trimming shortened V by 3 bases and J by 4 bases, and 16 bases separated the two germline ends. Under 3 months was the duration of disease in ophthalmopathy patients, who also had a Clinical Activity Score of at least 3 and a NOSPECS grade of at least 4. Patients were excluded because of uncontrolled infection, other autoimmune disease, pregnancy or lactation.

This receptor was identified in a woman between 18 and 29 years old with Graves' ophthalmopathy. The sequencing input was blood. V and J are TRBV19 and TRBJ1-5; D is undetermined. The CDR3 region has the DNA TGTGCCAGTAGTATTATTCATCCCTCGGAGAATCAGCCCCAGCATTTT. The encoded protein is CASSIIHPSENQPQHF.